This TCR beta chain was sequenced for a study of vaccination and CD4 T cells after COVID-19. Of note for this clonotype: Its antigen is unknown.

The treatment is: roughly ten-day PBMC culture with coronavirus spike peptide pools or control peptides (ViraFEST assay). The Oncomine TCR Beta short-read assay sequenced DNA from cultured CD4+ T cells. TCRdb re-analysed the PCR reads in MiXCR, keeping a single row per CDR3 protein. The profile shows tens of thousands of distinct CDR3 sequences, about three fifths of them singletons. CDR1 and CDR2 from the germline V gene are MNHEY and SVGEGT. Trimming took 7 bases from V and 5 from J, leaving 15 bases between them. The CDR3 spans 14 residues. The TCR was taken from a human donor who had recovered from COVID-19. Sequences were obtained from CD4+ T cells from blood, cultured in vitro. The chain uses TRBV6-2 or TRBV6-3 and TRBJ1-5, with D perhaps matching TRBD1 (5 bases). The CDR3 reads CASKGRPNHQPQHF. As DNA, the CDR3 is TGTGCCAGCAAGGGGAGGCCAAATCATCAGCCCCAGCATTTT.